The 8 T cell receptor beta chains in this list originate from one sample, sequenced in a study of T-cell reconstitution after alpha-beta-depleted transplantation in children. The library targeted TCRbeta and was prepared with unique molecular identifiers. A single record per CDR3 protein comes from TCRdb applying MiXCR to the PCR reads. The table includes 800,000 to 1,000,000 distinct CDR3 sequences, about 29% detected once. The sequenced sample was PBMCs, mostly from graft donor cells, obtained 360 days after TCRalphabeta/CD19-depleted stem cell transplant. The receptors derive from a boy younger than two who had a stem cell transplant for SCID, so the T cells may come from the graft donor.

The rearrangement links TRBV4-2 to TRBJ1-4, with a tentative D call TRBD1 (5 bases). The V and J ends lost 0 bases and 12 bases respectively, with 20 bases between them. Germline values: CDR1 LGHNA, CDR2 YNFKEQ. This CDR3 has 16 amino acids. The CDR3 region has the DNA TGTGCCAGCAGCCAAGATCCGGGACTTCCCGGCCAGGAACTGTTTTTT. Translation gives CASSQDPGLPGQELFF.

The rearrangement links TRBV12-3 or TRBV12-4 to TRBJ2-7; perhaps TRBD1 as D (6 bases). V was pared by 5 bases and J by 5 bases, with 19 bases between. The CDR3 covers 15 residues. The CDR3 DNA follows: TGTGCCAGCAGTATAGTGGGGACAAGAACCGACGAGCAGTACTTC. Translation: CASSIVGTRTDEQYF.

J is TRBJ1-1 and V is TRBV6-5; D perhaps matches TRBD1 (5 bases). Trimming removed 2 bases at V and 0 bases at J, with 16 bases between. Germline V gene data show CDR1 as MNHEY and CDR2 as SVGAGI. The length of the CDR3 is 17 residues. The CDR3 protein is CASSYGQGSSMNTEAFF. The CDR3, as DNA: TGTGCCAGCAGTTACGGTCAGGGCTCCTCGATGAACACTGAAGCTTTCTTT.

The chain employs TRBV7-6 and TRBJ2-1; 7 bases are shared with TRBD2. Germline CDR1 is SGHVS and CDR2 is FNYEAQ. This CDR3 region has 13 residues. Trimming at V came to 5 bases and at J to 7 bases, leaving 5 bases not matched to a gene. DNA of the CDR3: TGTGCCAGCAGCAGCGGGACGGCGAATGAGCAGTTCTTC. Translation gives CASSSGTANEQFF.

This clonotype was detected ten times or more. The rearrangement uses TRBV3-1 and TRBJ2-7, with 7 bases lining up with TRBD1. The V gene's germline CDR1 is LGHDT and CDR2 YNNKEL (reference sequence). The junction had 3 bases not matched to a gene; V was cut back by 1 base and J by 6 bases. The CDR3 has 13 residues. CDR3 in DNA: TGTGCCAGCAGCCAAGGACAGGGCTCCGAGCAGTACTTC. Encoded protein: CASSQGQGSEQYF.

This clonotype was detected a few times. The rearrangement uses TRBV12-3 or TRBV12-4 and TRBJ1-1; a weak D match, TRBD1 (5 bases). CDR3 size: 14 residues. The V and J ends lost 2 bases and 6 bases respectively, with 13 bases between them. CDR3 sequence reads: CASSLIPGVAEAFF. The CDR3 DNA follows: TGTGCCAGCAGTTTAATTCCGGGGGTAGCTGAAGCTTTCTTT.

CDR3 amino acids: CASSSGTGALNTEAFF. The CDR3 DNA sequence: TGCGCCAGCAGCTCCGGGACAGGGGCACTGAACACTGAAGCTTTCTTT. V is TRBV5-1 and J is TRBJ1-1, with 10 bases aligning to TRBD1. J was trimmed by 0 bases and V by 3 bases; bases with no gene match: 5. CDR3 size: 16 residues. Germline CDR1 SGHRS, CDR2 YFSETQ.

This clonotype was recorded many times. J is TRBJ2-3 and V is TRBV28, with 8 bases that match TRBD1. CDR1 MDHEN and CDR2 SYDVKM come from the germline V gene. The CDR3 has 16 amino acids. The V and J ends lost 7 bases and 0 bases, in that order; junction bases with no gene match: 9. The CDR3 nucleotides are TGTGCCAGCAAGGGACAGGTACCTTTTAGCACAGATACGCAGTATTTT. It codes for CASKGQVPFSTDTQYF.